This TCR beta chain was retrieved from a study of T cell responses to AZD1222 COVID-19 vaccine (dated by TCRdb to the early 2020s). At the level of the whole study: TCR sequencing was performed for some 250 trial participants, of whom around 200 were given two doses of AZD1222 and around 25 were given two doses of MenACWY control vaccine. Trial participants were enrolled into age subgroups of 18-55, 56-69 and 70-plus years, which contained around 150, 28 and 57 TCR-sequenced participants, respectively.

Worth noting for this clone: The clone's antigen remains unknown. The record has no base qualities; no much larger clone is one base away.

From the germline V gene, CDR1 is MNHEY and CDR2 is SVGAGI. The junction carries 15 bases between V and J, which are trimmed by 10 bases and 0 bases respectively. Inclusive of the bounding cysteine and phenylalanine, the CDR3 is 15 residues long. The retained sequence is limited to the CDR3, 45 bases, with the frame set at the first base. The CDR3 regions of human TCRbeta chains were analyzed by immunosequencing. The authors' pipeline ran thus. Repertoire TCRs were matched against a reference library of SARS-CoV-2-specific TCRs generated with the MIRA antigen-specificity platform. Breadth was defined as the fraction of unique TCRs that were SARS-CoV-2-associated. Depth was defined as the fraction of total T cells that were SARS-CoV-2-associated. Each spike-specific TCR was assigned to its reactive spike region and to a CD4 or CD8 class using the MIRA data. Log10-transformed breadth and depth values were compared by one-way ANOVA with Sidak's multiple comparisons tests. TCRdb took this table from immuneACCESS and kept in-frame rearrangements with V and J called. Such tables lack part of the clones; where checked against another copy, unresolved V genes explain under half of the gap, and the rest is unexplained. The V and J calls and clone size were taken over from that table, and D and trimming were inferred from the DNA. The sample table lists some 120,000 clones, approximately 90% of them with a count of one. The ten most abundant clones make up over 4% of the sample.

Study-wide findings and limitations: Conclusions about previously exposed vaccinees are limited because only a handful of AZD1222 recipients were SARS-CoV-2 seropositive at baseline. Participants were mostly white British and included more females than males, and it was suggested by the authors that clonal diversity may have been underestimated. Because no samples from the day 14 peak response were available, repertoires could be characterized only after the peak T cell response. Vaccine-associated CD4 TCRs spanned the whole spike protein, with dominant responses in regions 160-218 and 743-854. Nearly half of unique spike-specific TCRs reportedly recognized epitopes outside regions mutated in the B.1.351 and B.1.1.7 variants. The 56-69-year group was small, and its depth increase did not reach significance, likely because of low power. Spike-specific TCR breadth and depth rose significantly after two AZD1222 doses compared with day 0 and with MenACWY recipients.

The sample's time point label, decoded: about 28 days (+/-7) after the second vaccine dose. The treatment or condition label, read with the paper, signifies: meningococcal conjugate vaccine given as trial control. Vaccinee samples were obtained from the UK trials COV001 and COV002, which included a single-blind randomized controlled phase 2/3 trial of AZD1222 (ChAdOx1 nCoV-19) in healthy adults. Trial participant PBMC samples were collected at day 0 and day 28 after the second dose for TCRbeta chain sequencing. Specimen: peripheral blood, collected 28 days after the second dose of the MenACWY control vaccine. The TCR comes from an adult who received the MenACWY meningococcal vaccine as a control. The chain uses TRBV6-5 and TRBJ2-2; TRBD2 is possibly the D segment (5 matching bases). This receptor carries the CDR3 CAINGLTTNTGELFF. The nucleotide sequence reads TGTGCCATCAACGGGCTGACTACGAACACCGGGGAGCTGTTTTTT.